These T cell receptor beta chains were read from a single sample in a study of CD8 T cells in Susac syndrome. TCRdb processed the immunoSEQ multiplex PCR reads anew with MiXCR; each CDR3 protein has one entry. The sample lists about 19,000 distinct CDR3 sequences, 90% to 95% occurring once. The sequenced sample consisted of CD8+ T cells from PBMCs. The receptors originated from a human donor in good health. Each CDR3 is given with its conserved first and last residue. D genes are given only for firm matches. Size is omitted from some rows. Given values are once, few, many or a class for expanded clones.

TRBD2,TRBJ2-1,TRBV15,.,CATSRDRAGGDLNEQFF,TGTGCCACCAGCAGAGATCGCGCGGGAGGGGACTTGAATGAGCAGTTCTTC
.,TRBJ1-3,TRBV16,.,CASSQKPGKTGNTIYF,TGTGCCAGCAGCCAAAAACCGGGGAAAACTGGAAACACCATATATTTT
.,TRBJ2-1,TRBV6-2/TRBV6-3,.,CASSYPIFGDNEQFF,TGTGCCAGCAGTTACCCGATTTTTGGTGACAATGAGCAGTTCTTC
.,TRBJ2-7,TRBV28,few,CASSLPSYEQYF,TGTGCCAGCAGTTTACCCTCCTACGAGCAGTACTTC
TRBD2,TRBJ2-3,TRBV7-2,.,CASSSQLAGGSTDTQYF,TGTGCCAGCAGCTCTCAACTAGCGGGAGGCTCCACAGATACGCAGTATTTT
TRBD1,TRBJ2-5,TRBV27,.,CASSQITRTGMQETQYF,TGTGCCAGCAGTCAGATCACTCGGACAGGGATGCAAGAGACCCAGTACTTC
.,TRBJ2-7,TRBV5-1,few,CASRSGTKDYEQYF,TGCGCCAGCAGATCTGGGACCAAAGATTACGAGCAGTACTTC
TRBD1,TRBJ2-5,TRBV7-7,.,CASSPHGQGGETQYF,TGTGCCAGCAGCCCACATGGACAGGGCGGGGAGACCCAGTACTTC
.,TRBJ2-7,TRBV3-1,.,CASSPLIAGDYEQYF,TGTGCCAGCAGCCCCTTGATAGCAGGGGACTACGAGCAGTACTTC
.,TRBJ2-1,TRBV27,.,CASSNGVGRTPDEQFF,TGTGCCAGCAGTAATGGAGTTGGAAGGACTCCTGATGAGCAGTTCTTC
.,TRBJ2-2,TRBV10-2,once,CASKAGHYTGELFF,TGCGCCAGCAAAGCAGGGCACTACACCGGGGAGCTGTTTTTT
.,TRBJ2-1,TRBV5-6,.,CASSLPRVAWHEQFF,TGTGCCAGCAGCTTGCCCAGGGTCGCTTGGCATGAGCAGTTCTTC
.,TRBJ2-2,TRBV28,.,CASSLRGFNTGELFF,TGTGCCAGCAGTTTACGGGGATTTAACACCGGGGAGCTGTTTTTT
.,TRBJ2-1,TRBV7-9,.,CASSSLSYNEQFF,TGTGCCAGCAGCTCTTTATCCTACAATGAGCAGTTCTTC
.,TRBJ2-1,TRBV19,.,CASSIDYEQFF,TGTGCCAGTAGTATAGATTATGAGCAGTTCTTC
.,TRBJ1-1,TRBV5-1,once,CASSPLGVVGTEAFF,TGCGCCAGCAGCCCCCTCGGGGTCGTCGGCACTGAAGCTTTCTTT
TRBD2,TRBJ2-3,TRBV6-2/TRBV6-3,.,CASSYRPVGLLAGESDTQYF,TGTGCCAGCAGTTATAGGCCGGTGGGTTTGTTGGCGGGAGAGTCCGATACGCAGTATTTT
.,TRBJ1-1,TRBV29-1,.,CSVEQGINTEAFF,TGCAGCGTTGAACAGGGTATCAACACTGAAGCTTTCTTT
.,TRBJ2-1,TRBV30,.,CALGVGGPNEQFF,TGTGCCTTGGGGGTAGGCGGTCCCAATGAGCAGTTCTTC
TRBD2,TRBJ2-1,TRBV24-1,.,CATSDPSSGAAYNEQFF,TGTGCCACCAGTGACCCATCTAGCGGGGCGGCCTACAATGAGCAGTTCTTC
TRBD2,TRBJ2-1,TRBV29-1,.,CSVEHSGISYNEQFF,TGCAGCGTTGAGCATAGCGGGATCTCCTACAATGAGCAGTTCTTC
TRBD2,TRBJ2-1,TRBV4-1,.,CASSQEWTSLYNEQFF,TGCGCCAGCAGCCAAGAGTGGACTAGTCTCTACAATGAGCAGTTCTTC
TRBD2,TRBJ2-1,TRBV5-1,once,CASSWASGNNEQFF,TGCGCCAGCAGCTGGGCTAGCGGCAACAATGAGCAGTTCTTC
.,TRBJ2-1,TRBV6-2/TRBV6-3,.,CASSLMGSGSNEQFF,TGTGCCAGCAGCCTGATGGGGTCGGGATCCAATGAGCAGTTCTTC
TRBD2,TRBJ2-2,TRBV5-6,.,CASSFRAGTSGPNSNTGELFF,TGTGCCAGCAGCTTCAGAGCCGGGACTAGCGGCCCAAACTCGAACACCGGGGAGCTGTTTTTT
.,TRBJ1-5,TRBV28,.,CASSGTSQHF,TGTGCCAGCAGCGGCACCTCCCAGCATTTT
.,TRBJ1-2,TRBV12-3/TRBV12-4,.,CASNTEVDGYTF,TGTGCCAGCAACACGGAAGTAGATGGCTACACCTTC
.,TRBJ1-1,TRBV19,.,CASSAWKNTEAFF,TGTGCCAGTAGTGCCTGGAAGAACACTGAAGCTTTCTTT
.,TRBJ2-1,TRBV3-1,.,CASSQDSGPAYNEQFF,TGTGCCAGCAGCCAAGATTCCGGGCCAGCCTACAATGAGCAGTTCTTC
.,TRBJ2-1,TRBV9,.,CASSVGWGAYNEQFF,TGTGCCAGCAGCGTAGGATGGGGGGCCTACAATGAGCAGTTCTTC
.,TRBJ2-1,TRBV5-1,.,CASSLDRISSYNEQFF,TGCGCCAGCAGCTTGGACCGGATTAGCTCCTACAATGAGCAGTTCTTC
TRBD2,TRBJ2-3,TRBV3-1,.,CASSPKSVGGFTDTQYF,TGTGCCAGCAGCCCTAAATCCGTGGGAGGGTTTACAGATACGCAGTATTTT
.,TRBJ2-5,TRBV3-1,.,CASSQDSRLVVTQYF,TGTGCCAGCAGCCAAGATTCGAGACTAGTTGTGACCCAGTACTTC
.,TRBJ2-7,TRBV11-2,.,CASSLGPQGYF,TGTGCCAGCAGCTTAGGGCCGCAGGGGTACTTC
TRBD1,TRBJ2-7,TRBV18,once,CASSPTDDRVLYEQYF,TGTGCCAGCTCACCCACCGACGACAGGGTCCTCTACGAGCAGTACTTC
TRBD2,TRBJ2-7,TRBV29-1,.,CSVGDYLSYEQYF,TGCAGCGTCGGGGACTATCTTTCCTACGAGCAGTACTTC
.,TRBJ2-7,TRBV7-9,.,CASSSNRQQRPSYEQYF,TGTGCCAGCAGCTCAAACCGCCAACAGCGGCCCAGCTACGAGCAGTACTTC
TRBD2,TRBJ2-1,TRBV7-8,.,CASSPISGRVAYNEQFF,TGTGCCAGCAGTCCGATTAGCGGGAGGGTTGCGTACAATGAGCAGTTCTTC
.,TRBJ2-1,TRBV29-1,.,CSVYTSRVNEQFF,TGCAGCGTTTACACTAGCAGGGTTAATGAGCAGTTCTTC
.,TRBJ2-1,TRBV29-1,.,CSVDRTSIANEQFF,TGCAGCGTTGACCGGACAAGTATCGCCAATGAGCAGTTCTTC
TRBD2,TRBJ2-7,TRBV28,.,CASSLGLAGYEQYF,TGTGCCAGCAGTTTAGGACTAGCGGGCTACGAGCAGTACTTC
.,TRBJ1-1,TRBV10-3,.,CAISESGNTEAFF,TGTGCCATCAGTGAGTCGGGGAACACTGAAGCTTTCTTT
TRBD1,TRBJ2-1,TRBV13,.,CASSQGGSLGYEQFF,TGTGCCAGCAGCCAAGGGGGCTCTCTGGGCTATGAGCAGTTCTTC
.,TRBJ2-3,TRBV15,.,CATSLIPGPHTQYF,TGTGCCACCAGCCTAATCCCCGGGCCACATACGCAGTATTTT
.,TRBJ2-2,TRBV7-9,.,CASSLSSTTGELFF,TGTGCCAGCAGCTTATCTTCGACCACCGGGGAGCTGTTTTTT
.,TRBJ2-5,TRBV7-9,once,CASNAQGTETQYF,TGTGCCAGCAACGCACAGGGTACCGAGACCCAGTACTTC
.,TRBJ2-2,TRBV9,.,CASSVAGGDTGELFF,TGTGCCAGCAGCGTAGCTGGGGGCGACACCGGGGAGCTGTTTTTT
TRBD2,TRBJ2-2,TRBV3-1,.,CASSRREAGGELFF,TGTGCCAGCAGCCGGCGGGAGGCTGGCGGGGAGCTGTTTTTT